This T cell receptor (beta chain) was identified during a study of blood T cell repertoires in COVID-19. Study as a whole: COVID-19 samples from acute and convalescent phases originated in the United States, Italy and Spain. PBMCs, B-cell-depleted T cells, or T cells provided the cDNA or gDNA that made up the material.

Methods used by the authors: Scientists estimated how many nucleated cells there were by amplifying reference gene primers. The protocol was immunoSEQ multiplex PCR, while the TCRdb copy is restricted to in-frame clones and leaves out a portion. For V, J and clone size, that table is used; D and trimming come from the DNA. This sample yields 220,000 or so clones, of which about 88% are seen a single time; roughly 10% belongs to the top ten. Germline V gene data show CDR1 as MNHNS and CDR2 as SASEGT. V lost 2 bases and J lost 9, with 14 bases in between. The CDR3 totals 15 residues. The sample was peripheral blood. The TCR comes from a woman aged 45-60 years with COVID-19, enrolled during active disease. The chain links TRBV6-1 to TRBJ1-6; a weak D match, TRBD1 (5 bases). CDR3 sequence: CASSEPQGLSSPLHF. The CDR3, as DNA: TGTGCCAGCAGTGAACCCCAGGGCTTAAGTTCACCCCTCCACTTT.